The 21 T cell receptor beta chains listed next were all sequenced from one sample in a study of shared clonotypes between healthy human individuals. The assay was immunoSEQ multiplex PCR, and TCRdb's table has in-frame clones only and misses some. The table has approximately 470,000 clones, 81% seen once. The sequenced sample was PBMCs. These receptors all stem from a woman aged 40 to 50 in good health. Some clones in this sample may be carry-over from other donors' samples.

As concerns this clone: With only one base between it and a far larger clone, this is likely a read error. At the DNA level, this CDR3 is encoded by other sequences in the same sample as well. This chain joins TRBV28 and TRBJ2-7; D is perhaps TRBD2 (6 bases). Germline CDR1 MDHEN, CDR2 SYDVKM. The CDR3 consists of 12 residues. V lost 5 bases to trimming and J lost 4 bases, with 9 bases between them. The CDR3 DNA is TGTGCCAGCAGTCCCCGGGGGTACGAGCAGTACTTC. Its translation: CASSPRGYEQYF.

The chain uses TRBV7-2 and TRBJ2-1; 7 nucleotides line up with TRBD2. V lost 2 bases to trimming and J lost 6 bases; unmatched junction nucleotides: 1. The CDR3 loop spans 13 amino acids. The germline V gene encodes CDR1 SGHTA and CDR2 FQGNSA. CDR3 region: CASSLRTSNEQFF. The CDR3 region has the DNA TGTGCCAGCAGCTTAAGGACTAGCAATGAGCAGTTCTTC.

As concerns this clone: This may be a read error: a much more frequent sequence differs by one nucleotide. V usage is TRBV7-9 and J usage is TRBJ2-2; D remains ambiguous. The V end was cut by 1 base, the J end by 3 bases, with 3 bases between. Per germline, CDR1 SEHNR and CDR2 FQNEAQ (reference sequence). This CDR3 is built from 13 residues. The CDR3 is CASSLEDTGELFF. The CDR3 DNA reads TGTGCCAGCAGCTTAGAGGACACCGGGGAGCTGTTTTTT.

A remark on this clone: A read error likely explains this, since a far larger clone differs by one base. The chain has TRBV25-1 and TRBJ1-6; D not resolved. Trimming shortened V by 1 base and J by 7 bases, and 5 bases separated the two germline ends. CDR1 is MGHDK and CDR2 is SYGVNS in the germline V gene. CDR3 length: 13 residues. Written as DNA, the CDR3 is TGTGCCAGCAGTGAATCTGGGAATTCACCCCTCCACTTT. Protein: CASSESGNSPLHF.

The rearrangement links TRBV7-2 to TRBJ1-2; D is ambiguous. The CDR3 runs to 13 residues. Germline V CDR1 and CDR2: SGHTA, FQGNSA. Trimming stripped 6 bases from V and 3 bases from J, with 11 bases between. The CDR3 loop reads CASSQEGYYGYTF. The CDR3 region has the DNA TGTGCCAGCAGTCAGGAGGGTTACTATGGCTACACCTTC.

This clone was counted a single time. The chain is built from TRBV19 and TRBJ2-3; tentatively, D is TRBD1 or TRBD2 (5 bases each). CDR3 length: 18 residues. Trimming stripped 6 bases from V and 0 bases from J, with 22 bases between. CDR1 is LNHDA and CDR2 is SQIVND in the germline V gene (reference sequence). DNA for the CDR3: TGTGCCAGTAGCTGGGGACGGAACCTCGGATATAGCACAGATACGCAGTATTTT. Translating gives CASSWGRNLGYSTDTQYF.

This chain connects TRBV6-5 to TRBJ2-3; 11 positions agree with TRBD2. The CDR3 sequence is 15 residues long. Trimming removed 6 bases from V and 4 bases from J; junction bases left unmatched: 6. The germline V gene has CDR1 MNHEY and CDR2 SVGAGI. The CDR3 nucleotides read TGTGCCAGCAGGTCGCCGGGACTAGCGGCAGATACGCAGTATTTT. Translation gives CASRSPGLAADTQYF.

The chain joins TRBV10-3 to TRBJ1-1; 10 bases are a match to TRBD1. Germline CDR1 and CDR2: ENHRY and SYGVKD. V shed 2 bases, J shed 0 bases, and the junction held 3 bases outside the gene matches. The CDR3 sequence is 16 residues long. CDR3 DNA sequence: TGTGCCATCAGTGAGGGGACAGGGGCTCTGAACACTGAAGCTTTCTTT. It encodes CAISEGTGALNTEAFF.

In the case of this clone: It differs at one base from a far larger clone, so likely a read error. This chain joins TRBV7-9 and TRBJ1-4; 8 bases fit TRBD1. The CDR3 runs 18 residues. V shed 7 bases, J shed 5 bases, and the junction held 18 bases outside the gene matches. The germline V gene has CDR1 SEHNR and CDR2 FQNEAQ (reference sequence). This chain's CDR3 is CASTKGKAGGDTNEKLFF. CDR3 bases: TGTGCCAGCACCAAGGGGAAAGCAGGGGGCGACACGAATGAAAAACTGTTTTTT.

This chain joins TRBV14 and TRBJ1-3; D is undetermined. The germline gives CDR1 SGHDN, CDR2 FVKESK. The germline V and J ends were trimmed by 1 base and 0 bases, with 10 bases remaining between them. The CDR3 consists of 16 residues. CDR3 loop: CASSQVYYSSGNTIYF. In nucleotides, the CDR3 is TGTGCCAGCAGCCAAGTTTACTACAGCTCTGGAAACACCATATATTTT.

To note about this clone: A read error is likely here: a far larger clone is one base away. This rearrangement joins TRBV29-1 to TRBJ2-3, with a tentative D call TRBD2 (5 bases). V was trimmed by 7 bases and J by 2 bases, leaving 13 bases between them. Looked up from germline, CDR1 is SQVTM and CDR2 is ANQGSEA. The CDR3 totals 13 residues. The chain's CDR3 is CSDRGRVTDTQYF. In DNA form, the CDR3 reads TGCAGCGACCGGGGTCGGGTCACAGATACGCAGTATTTT.

DNA for the CDR3: TGTGCCTACGGACAGGGGTATTCACCCCTCCACTTT. It is translated as CAYGQGYSPLHF. The rearrangement uses TRBV30 and TRBJ1-6; 9 bases agree with TRBD1. The germline gives CDR1 GTSNPN, CDR2 SVGIG (reference sequence). The J segment lost 8 bases and the V segment lost 7 bases, leaving 3 bases of the junction unmatched. The CDR3 covers 12 residues. The full variable domain, with the rest looked up from reference TRBV30 and TRBJ1-6, is SQTIHQWPATLVQPVGSPLSLECTVEGTSNPNLYWYRQAAGRGLQLLFYSVGIGQISSEVPQNLSASRPQDRQFILSSKKLLLSDSGFYLCAYGQGYSPLHFGNGTRLTVT.

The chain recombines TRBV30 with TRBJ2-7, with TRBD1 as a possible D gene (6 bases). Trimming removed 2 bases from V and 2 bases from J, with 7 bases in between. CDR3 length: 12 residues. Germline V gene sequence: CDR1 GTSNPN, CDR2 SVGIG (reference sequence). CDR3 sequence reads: CAWSRTAYEQYF. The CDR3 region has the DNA TGTGCCTGGAGTCGGACAGCCTACGAGCAGTACTTC. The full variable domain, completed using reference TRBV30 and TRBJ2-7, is SQTIHQWPATLVQPVGSPLSLECTVEGTSNPNLYWYRQAAGRGLQLLFYSVGIGQISSEVPQNLSASRPQDRQFILSSKKLLLSDSGFYLCAWSRTAYEQYFGPGTRLTVT.

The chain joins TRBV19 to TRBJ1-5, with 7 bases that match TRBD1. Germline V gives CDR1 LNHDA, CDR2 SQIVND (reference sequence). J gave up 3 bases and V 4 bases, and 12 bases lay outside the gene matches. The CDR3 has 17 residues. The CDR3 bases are TGTGCCAGTAGTACCAAACCGGGACAGCTTTACAATCAGCCCCAGCATTTT. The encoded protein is CASSTKPGQLYNQPQHF.

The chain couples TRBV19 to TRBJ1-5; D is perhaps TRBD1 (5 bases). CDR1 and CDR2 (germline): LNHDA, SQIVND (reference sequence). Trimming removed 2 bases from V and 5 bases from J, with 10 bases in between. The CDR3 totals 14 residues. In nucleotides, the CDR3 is TGTGCCAGTAGTATATCCGGCAGGGATCAGCCCCAGCATTTT. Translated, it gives CASSISGRDQPQHF.

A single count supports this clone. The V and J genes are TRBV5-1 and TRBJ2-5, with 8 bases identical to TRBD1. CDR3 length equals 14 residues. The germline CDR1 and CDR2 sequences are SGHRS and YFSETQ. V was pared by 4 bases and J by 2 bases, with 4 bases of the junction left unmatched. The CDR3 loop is CASSSGQGQETQYF. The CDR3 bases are TGCGCCAGCAGCAGTGGACAGGGTCAAGAGACCCAGTACTTC.

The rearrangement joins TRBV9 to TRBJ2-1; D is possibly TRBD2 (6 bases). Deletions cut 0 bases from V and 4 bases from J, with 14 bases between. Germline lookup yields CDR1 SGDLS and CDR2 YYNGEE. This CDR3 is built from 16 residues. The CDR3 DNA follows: TGTGCCAGCAGCGTAGCTTTTAGCGGAGGGTACAATGAGCAGTTCTTC. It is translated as CASSVAFSGGYNEQFF.

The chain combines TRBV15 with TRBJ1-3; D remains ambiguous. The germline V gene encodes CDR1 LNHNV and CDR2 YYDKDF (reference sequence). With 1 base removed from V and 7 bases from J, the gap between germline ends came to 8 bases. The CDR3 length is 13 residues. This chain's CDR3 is CATSRVARNTIYF. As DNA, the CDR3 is TGTGCCACCAGCAGAGTGGCGCGGAACACCATATATTTT.

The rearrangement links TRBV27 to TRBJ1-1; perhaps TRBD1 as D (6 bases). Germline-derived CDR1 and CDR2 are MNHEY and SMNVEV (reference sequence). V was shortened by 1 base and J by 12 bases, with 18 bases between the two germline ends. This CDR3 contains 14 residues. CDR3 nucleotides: TGTGCCAGCAGTTTATTGTCACAGGGTGGTGAGACTTTCTTT. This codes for CASSLLSQGGETFF.

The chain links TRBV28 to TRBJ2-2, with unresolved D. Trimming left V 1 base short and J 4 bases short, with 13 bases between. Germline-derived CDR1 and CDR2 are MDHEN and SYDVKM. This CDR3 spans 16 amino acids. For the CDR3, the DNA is TGTGCCAGCAGTTTATTCGGGCTACTCTCCACCGGGGAGCTGTTTTTT. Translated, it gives CASSLFGLLSTGELFF.

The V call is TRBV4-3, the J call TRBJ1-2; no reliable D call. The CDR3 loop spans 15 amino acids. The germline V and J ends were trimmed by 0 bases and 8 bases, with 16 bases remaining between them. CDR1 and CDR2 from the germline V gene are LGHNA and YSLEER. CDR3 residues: CASSQDLIVTGGYTF. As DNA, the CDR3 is TGCGCCAGCAGCCAAGATTTGATCGTTACGGGGGGCTACACCTTC.